This TCR beta chain derives from a study of CD8 T cells in ankylosing spondylitis (dated by TCRdb to about 2017). Background for the entire study: The study profiled T cell receptor beta repertoires in healthy donors and ankylosing spondylitis patients to find disease-linked TCR variants. The full study cohort was made up of 20 to 25 ankylosing spondylitis patients and 95 to 130 healthy donors. Samples of peripheral blood were taken, and for ankylosing spondylitis patients, synovial fluid was collected as well.

The V and J ends are trimmed by 5 bases and 9 bases, leaving 17 bases between them. Inclusive of the bounding cysteine and phenylalanine, the CDR3 is 14 residues long. Kept here is only the CDR3 DNA, which spans 42 bases and is read in frame from base 1. The germline V gene (reference sequence) supplies CDR1 MNHEY and CDR2 SMNVEV. Comment on this clonotype: Its specific antigen is unknown. Base qualities are missing; no much larger clone stands one base away.

Study-wide findings and limitations: In peripheral blood, the disease-linked clones were found at relatively low frequencies and had a CD8+ phenotype. Blood from ankylosing spondylitis patients appeared to be characterized by a TCR beta motif made up of fewer than ten highly homologous amino acid variants. Significant enrichment of the disease-linked clones was reported in matched synovial fluid samples from ankylosing spondylitis patients. Some motif variants had previously been reported in the synovial fluid and blood of reactive arthritis patients, which suggests shared mechanisms of disease initiation.

TCRdb records Illumina HiSeq 2500 as the sequencer. Quantitative 5'-RACE with molecular barcodes was used to prepare TCR beta libraries. As for how the authors treated the data: To identify disease-linked TCR variants, a new computational method was used, one built on a probabilistic model of VDJ rearrangement. TCRdb's own reprocessing of the public reads used fastp at Q25 and MiXCR and kept productive beta chains. Each entry merges the rows of one CDR3 protein and shows their most common DNA and genes. Here the V and J calls rest on TCRdb's processing, not on the authors' analysis. The sample table lists approximately 400,000 distinct CDR3 sequences, about 25% of them with a count of one. The ten largest account for 0.89% of the sample.

Recombination joined TRBV27 with TRBJ2-1; a weak D assignment points to TRBD2 (5 bases agree). Sequenced material: blood, either unsorted or a sorted T cell fraction (not recorded which). The TCR comes from a male donor with ankylosing spondylitis. The DNA sequence is as follows: TGTGCCAGCAGTGGAAGGCGGGCGGCTAGTGAGCAGTTCTTC. Its coded protein is CASSGRRAASEQFF.